This TCR beta chain was captured in a study of long-term antiretroviral therapy in people with HIV (dated by TCRdb to the early 2020s). Looking at the study overall: The earliest samples were collected approximately a decade before the 2015 WHO recommendation for immediate ART, a period when ART was typically delayed until CD4 counts fell. A total of 192 cryopreserved PBMC samples were contributed to the cohort by 30 adults with confirmed HIV infection, with samples collected serially over a mean of roughly six years (range 1-12). No cross-contamination during QIAcube processing turned up in test extractions that ran a monoclonal T-cell line alongside more than 30 polyclonal samples. Whether ART initiation and durable HIV suppression were associated with changes in peripheral blood TRB repertoire composition and diversity was tested in a retrospective serial study. About 40% of the 30 participants with HIV were female.

Sequencing of the TRB variable region was done with the immunoSEQ hsTCRB v3.0 assay at survey level resolution. A depth of roughly 40,000-55,000 T-cell genomes per sample was targeted for TRB sequencing. An Illumina MiSeq with a v3 150-cycle kit was used to sequence the pooled TRB libraries. The published analysis was carried out like this. Repertoire analysis was performed in R inside a reproducible Nextflow workflow that covered QC, data transformation and analysis. LymphoSeq2, an R package for exploring AIRR-Seq data, was used to implement the custom analyses. A handful of samples yielding fewer than 5000 total TRB sequences were excluded, leaving 188 analyzed HIV repertoires. Among the approximately 190 retained HIV repertoires, some 60 were collected before ART initiation and around 130 after ART initiation. Repertoires were downsampled to 5000 TRB nucleotide sequences, and summary statistics were averaged over 100 downsampling iterations. Only TRB sequences with CDR3 regions of at least seven amino acids were retained for analysis. Two measures captured diversity: a Shannon entropy-derived clonality score and the Gini coefficient. In the repertoire networks, any two of the top 5000 CDR3 amino acid sequences were linked whenever the two sequences differed by an edit distance of one. GLIPH2 predicted antigen specificity groups and MHC restriction for TRB CDR3 amino acid sequences. To flag known CMV, EBV, HIV or tissue antigen associations, CDR3 amino acid sequences were matched against VDJdb and McPAS-TCR. Pre-ART, post-ART and control groups were compared with Wilcoxon signed-rank tests and Holm-Bonferroni correction. This is the immuneACCESS table as TCRdb keeps it, with only in-frame sequences that have V and J called. A part of the clones is gone; compared with another copy, unresolved V genes explain less than half, and the rest is unexplained. V and J calls and clone size follow that table, whereas D and trimming were derived from the DNA. In this sample the table shows some 10,000 clones, approximately 79% of which occur a single time. The top ten clonotypes cover just over 20% of the sample.

A word on this clone: The clone's antigen remains unknown. Base qualities were left out, and no much larger clone turns up one base away.

General conclusions and limits of the study: Because pre-ART samples had limited cell numbers, unsorted PBMC were profiled rather than sorted CD4+ and CD8+ T cells. The samples span the years 2004 to 2017, and the ART regimens used may be less effective than current regimens. Expanded TRB clones identified before ART initiation dominated the repertoire at all time points, although this dominance fluctuated and declined in many PLHIV after ART. Since PBMC availability was limited, sequencing covered only the TCR beta chain, with no alpha chain pairing. A significant increase in TRB diversity was found to be associated with ART initiation, although TRB diversity was observed to remain significantly below that of transplant donor controls even after long-term ART. Inferences about post-ART repertoire changes are limited because no data were available on ART adherence, viral resistance or therapy changes. CDR3 length ranges in HIV repertoires were narrower than in controls, and network structure suggested an antigen-experienced repertoire with only a slight naive shift after ART.

V loses 0 bases, J loses 5 bases, and the germline ends lie 10 bases apart. CDR1 and CDR2 are drawn from the germline V gene (reference sequence): MNHEY, SMNVEV. The CDR3 holds 14 amino acids from the cysteine to the phenylalanine. The kept DNA is CDR3 alone, 42 bases in frame from the first base. Participants were included only if at least one PBMC sample before ART initiation and at least two post-ART samples were available. Treatment was received in the United States of America by all participants with HIV. Before DNA extraction, cryopreserved samples containing 1-10 million PBMC were thawed and washed. At the time of the earliest PBMC sample, participants with HIV were aged between roughly 20 and 60 years. Each participant contributed PBMC samples from 1-4 timepoints before ART initiation and 2-8 timepoints after ART initiation, with a median of 7 samples. Serial HIV viral load, CD4+ T-cell count, ART history and demographic data were obtained for every participant. Using a Qiagen kit on a QIAcube, genomic DNA was extracted from unsorted PBMC, with samples processed in batches of 12.

The chain is encoded by TRBV27 joined to TRBJ2-5; the D gene is perhaps TRBD2, from 5 matching bases. The sequence was obtained from a man in his fifties with HIV. Source: unsorted PBMCs, taken approximately 7 years after starting antiretroviral therapy. The nucleotide sequence reads as follows: TGTGCCAGCAGTTTATCCCCGAGGGCCGAGACCCAGTACTTC. Translated, this gives CASSLSPRAETQYF.